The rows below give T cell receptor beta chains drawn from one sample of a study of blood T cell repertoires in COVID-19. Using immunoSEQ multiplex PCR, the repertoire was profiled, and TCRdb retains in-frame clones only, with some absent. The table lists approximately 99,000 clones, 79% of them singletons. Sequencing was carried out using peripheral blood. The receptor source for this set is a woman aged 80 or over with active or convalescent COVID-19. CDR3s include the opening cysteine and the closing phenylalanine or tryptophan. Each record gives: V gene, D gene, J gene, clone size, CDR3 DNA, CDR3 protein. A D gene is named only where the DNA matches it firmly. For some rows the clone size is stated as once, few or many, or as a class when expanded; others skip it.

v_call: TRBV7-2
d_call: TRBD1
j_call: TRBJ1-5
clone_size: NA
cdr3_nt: TGTGCCAGCAGCTTAGTACAGGGGGTCCAGCCCCAGCATTTT
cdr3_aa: CASSLVQGVQPQHF

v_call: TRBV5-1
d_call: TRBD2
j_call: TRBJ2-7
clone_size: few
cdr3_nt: TGTGCCAGCAGCTTGGGAATTAGCGGGAGAGACCACGAGCAGTACTTC
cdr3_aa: CASSLGISGRDHEQYF

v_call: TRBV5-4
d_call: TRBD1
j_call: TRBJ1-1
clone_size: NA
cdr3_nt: TGTGCCAGCAGCCCCCAGGGGGCGGGCACTGAAGCTTTCTTT
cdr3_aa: CASSPQGAGTEAFF

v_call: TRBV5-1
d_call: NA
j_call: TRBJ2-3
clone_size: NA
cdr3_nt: TGCGCCAGCAGCTTGTATAGCGACACAGATACGCAGTATTTT
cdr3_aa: CASSLYSDTDTQYF

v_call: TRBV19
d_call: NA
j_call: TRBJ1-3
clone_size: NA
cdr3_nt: TGTGCCAGTAGTTCTTCGGGATTCTCTGGAAACACCATATATTTT
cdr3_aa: CASSSSGFSGNTIYF

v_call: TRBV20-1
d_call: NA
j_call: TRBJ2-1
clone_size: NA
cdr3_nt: TGCAGTGCTAGTCAGGGGCCCCTCAATGAGCAGTTCTTC
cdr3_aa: CSASQGPLNEQFF

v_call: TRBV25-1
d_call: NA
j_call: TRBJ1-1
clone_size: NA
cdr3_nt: TGTGCCAGCAGCGTGGGAGGGAGCAGAACTGAAGCTTTCTTT
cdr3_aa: CASSVGGSRTEAFF

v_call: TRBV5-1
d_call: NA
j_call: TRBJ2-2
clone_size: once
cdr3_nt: TGTGCCAGCAGCTTGACGACAGCAGCCACCGGGGAGCTGTTTTTT
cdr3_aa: CASSLTTAATGELFF

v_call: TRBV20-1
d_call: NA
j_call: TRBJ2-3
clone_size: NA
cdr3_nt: TGCAGTGCTAACCGCGAGGCTACGCAGTATTTT
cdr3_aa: CSANREATQYF

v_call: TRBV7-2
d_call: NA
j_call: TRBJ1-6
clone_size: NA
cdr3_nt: TGTGCCAGCAGCCGTTTTGGACAGATGAATAATTCACCCCTCCACTTT
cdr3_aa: CASSRFGQMNNSPLHF

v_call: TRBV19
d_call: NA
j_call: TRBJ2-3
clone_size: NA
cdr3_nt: TGTGCCGCCTCGCAGGGTCCGGCAGATACGCAGTATTTT
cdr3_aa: CAASQGPADTQYF

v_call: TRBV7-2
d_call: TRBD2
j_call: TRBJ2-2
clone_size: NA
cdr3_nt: TGTGCCAGCACCCGGGAGGGTACTCGAGGAGGAGGTGGCGGGGAGCTGTTTTTT
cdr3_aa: CASTREGTRGGGGGELFF

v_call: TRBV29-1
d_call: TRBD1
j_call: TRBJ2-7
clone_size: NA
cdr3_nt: TGCAGCGTTGAAGACAGGGGGCAGTACGAGCAGTACTTC
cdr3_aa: CSVEDRGQYEQYF

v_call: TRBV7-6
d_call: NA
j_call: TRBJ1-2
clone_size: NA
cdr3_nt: TGTGCCAGCAGCCCCTCCACTTCTAACTATGGCTACACCTTC
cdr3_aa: CASSPSTSNYGYTF

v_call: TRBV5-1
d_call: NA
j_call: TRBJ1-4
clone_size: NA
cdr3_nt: TGCGCCAGCAGCTTGGAGGGGATTCCCGGGGAAAAACTGTTTTTT
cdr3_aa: CASSLEGIPGEKLFF

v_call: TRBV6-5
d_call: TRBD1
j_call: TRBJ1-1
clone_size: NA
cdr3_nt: TGTGCCAGCAGTTACTCGACAGGGACTGAAGCTTTCTTT
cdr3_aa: CASSYSTGTEAFF

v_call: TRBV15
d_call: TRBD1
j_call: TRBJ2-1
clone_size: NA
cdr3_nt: TGTGCCACCAGCAGGGACAGGGGTTACAATGAGCAGTTCTTC
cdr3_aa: CATSRDRGYNEQFF

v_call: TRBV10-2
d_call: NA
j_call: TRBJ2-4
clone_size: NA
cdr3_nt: TGCGCCAGCAGTGAGTTGTGGGAGAAAGCCAAAAACATTCAGTACTTC
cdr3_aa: CASSELWEKAKNIQYF

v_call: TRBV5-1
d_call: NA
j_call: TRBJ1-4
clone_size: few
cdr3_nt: TGCGCCAGCAGCTTGGGCGGGGATAATGAAAAACTGTTTTTT
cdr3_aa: CASSLGGDNEKLFF

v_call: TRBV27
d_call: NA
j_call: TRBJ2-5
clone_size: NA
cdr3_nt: TGTGCCAGCAGTTTCAGGGAGACCCAGTACTTC
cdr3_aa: CASSFRETQYF

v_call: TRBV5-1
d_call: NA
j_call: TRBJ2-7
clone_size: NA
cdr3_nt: TGCGCCAGCAGCTTGGCCGGCGGGCCTACCTACGAGCAGTACTTC
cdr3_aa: CASSLAGGPTYEQYF

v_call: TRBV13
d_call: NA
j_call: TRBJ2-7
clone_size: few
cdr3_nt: TGTGCCAGCAGCCTCGGACAAGTACTCTCCTACGAGCAGTACTTC
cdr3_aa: CASSLGQVLSYEQYF

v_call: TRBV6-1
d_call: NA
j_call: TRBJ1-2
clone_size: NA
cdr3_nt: TGTGCCAGCAGTGAAGCCGGGATACCGGGCTATGGCTACACCTTC
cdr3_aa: CASSEAGIPGYGYTF

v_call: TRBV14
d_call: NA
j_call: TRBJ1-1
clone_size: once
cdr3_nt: TGTGCCAGCAGCCAGGCGCGGTCGGAGAACACTGAAGCTTTCTTT
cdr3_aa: CASSQARSENTEAFF

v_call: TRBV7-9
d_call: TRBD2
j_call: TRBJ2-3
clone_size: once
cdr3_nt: TGTGCCAGCAGTCCGACTAGCGGACGCACAGATACGCAGTATTTT
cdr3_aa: CASSPTSGRTDTQYF

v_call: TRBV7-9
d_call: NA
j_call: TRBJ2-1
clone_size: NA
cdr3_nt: TGTGCCAGCAGCTTAGAGTGGGCGTGGGCCCACAATGAGCAGTTCTTC
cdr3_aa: CASSLEWAWAHNEQFF

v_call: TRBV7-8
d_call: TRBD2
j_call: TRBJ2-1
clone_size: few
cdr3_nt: TGTGCCAGCAGCTTATACGGGAGGAGAACATACAATGAGCAGTTCTTC
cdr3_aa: CASSLYGRRTYNEQFF

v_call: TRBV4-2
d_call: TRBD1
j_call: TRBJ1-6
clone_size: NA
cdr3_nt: TGTGCCAGCAGCCCCCAGACAGGGGAAAATTCACCCCTCCACTTT
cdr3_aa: CASSPQTGENSPLHF

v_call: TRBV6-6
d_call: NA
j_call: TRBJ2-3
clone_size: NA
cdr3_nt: TGTGCCGGAGGATCCAACACAGATACGCAGTATTTT
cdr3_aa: CAGGSNTDTQYF

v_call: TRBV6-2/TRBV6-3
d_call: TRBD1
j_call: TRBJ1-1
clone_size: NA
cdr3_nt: TGTGCCAGCAGTGATCCCGGGACAGCGAACACTGAAGCTTTCTTT
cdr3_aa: CASSDPGTANTEAFF

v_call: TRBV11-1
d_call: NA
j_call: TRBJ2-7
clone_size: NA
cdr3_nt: TGTGCCAGCAGCTCCCATGTAGACTCCTACGAGCAGTACTTC
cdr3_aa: CASSSHVDSYEQYF

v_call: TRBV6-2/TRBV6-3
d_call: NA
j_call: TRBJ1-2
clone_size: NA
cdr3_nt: TGTGCCAGCAGTTCCAGTGAGGGAATCTATGGCTACACCTTC
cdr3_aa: CASSSSEGIYGYTF

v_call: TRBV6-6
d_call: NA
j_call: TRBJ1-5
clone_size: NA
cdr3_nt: TGTGCCAGCAGTTACTCCCCAGTTAGCAATCAGCCCCAGCATTTT
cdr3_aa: CASSYSPVSNQPQHF

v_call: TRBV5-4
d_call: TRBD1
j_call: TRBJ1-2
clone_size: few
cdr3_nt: TGTGCCAGCAGCTTGGCCGAAACAGGGGCTCTTGGCTACACCTTC
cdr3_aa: CASSLAETGALGYTF

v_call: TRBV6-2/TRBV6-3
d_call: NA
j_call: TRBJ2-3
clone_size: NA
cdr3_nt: TGTGCCAGCAGTTACTCCCCCGTGGGGGGAGAGGAAGATACGCAGTATTTT
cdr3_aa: CASSYSPVGGEEDTQYF

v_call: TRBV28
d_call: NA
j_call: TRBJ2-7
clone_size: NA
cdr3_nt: TGTGCCAGCAGTCTCATCCTACCCCCCTACGAGCAGTACTTC
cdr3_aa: CASSLILPPYEQYF

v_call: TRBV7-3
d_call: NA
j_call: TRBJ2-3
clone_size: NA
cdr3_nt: TGTGCCAGCAGCTCATCAGCGGGCGTCGGCACAGATACGCAGTATTTT
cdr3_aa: CASSSSAGVGTDTQYF

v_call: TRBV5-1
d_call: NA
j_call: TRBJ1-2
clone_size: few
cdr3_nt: TGCGCCAGCAGCTCCTTGGGGGCAAGCTATGGCTACACCTTC
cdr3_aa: CASSSLGASYGYTF

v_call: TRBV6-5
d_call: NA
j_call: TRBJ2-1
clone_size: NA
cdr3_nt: TGTGCCAGCAGTTACTCGGGGCACAGCTCCTACAATGAGCAGTTCTTC
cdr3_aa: CASSYSGHSSYNEQFF

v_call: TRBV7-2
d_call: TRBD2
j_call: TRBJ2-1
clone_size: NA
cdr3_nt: TGTGCCAGCAGCTTACGCCTAGCGGGAGGAGCGGATGAGCAGTTCTTC
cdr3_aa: CASSLRLAGGADEQFF

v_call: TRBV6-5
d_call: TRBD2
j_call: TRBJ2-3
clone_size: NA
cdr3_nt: TGTGCCAGCAGCTCTTCTAGCGGGGCAACAGATACGCAGTATTTT
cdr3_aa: CASSSSSGATDTQYF

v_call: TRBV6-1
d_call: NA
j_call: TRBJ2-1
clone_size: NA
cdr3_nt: TGTGCCAGCAGTGATCTTCTTGGAGGGGCCTACAATGAGCAGTTCTTC
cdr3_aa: CASSDLLGGAYNEQFF

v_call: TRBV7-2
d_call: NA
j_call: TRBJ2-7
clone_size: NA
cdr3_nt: TGTGCCAGCAGCTTATATGGGAGTCGACGGGGGTCGACCTACGAGCAGTACTTC
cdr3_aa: CASSLYGSRRGSTYEQYF

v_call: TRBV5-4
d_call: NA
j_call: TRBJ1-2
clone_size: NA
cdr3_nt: TGTGCCAGCAGCTCACAGACGGACACTAACTATGGCTACACCTTC
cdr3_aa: CASSSQTDTNYGYTF

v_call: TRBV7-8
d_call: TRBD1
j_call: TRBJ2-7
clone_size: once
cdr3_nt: TGTGCCAGCGGCGACTGGACAGGCTCCTACGAGCAGTACTTC
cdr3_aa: CASGDWTGSYEQYF

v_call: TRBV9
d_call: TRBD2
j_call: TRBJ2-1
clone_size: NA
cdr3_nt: TGTGCCAGCAGCGTAGGACTAGCGGGAGGTTACTCCTACAATGAGCAGTTCTTC
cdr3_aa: CASSVGLAGGYSYNEQFF

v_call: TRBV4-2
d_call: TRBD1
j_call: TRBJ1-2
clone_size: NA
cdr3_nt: TGTGCCAGCAGCCAAGAGGGGGGACAGGGGCTGGGTGGCTACACCTTC
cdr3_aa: CASSQEGGQGLGGYTF

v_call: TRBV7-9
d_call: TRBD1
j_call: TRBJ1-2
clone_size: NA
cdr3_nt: TGTGCCAGCAGTAATCCGGGACAGGGAGAATATGGCTACACCTTC
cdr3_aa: CASSNPGQGEYGYTF

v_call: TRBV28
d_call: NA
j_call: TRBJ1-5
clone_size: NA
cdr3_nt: TGTGCCAGTTGGCTAGGGGGTAGGGGAAAGCCCCAGCATTTT
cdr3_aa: CASWLGGRGKPQHF

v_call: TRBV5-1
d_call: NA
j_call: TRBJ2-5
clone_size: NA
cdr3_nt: TGTGCCAGCAGCCGGACAACACAAGAGACCCAGTACTTC
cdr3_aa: CASSRTTQETQYF

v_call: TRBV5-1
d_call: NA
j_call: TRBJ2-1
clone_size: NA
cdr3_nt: TGTGCCAGCAGCTTGTTGACTAGTGCAGAATACAATGAGCAGTTCTTC
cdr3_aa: CASSLLTSAEYNEQFF

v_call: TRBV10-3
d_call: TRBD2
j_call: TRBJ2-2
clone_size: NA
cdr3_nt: TGTGCCATTTTGACTAGCGGAGCCACCGGGGAGCTGTTTTTT
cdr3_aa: CAILTSGATGELFF

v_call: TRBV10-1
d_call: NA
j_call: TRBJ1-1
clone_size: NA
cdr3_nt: TGCGCCAGCAGCCTAGAGCGGGGAACTGAAGCTTTCTTT
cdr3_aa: CASSLERGTEAFF

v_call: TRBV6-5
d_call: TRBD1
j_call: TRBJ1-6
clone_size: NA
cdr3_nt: TGTGCCAGCAGGGGGGACAGGGGCTTCAGTGGACCCCTCCACTTT
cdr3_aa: CASRGDRGFSGPLHF

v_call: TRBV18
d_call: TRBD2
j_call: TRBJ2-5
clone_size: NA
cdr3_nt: TGTGCCAGCTCACCGGGACTAGTTGCAGAGACCCAGTACTTC
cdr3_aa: CASSPGLVAETQYF

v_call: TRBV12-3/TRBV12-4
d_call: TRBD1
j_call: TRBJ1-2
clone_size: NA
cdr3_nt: TGTGCCAGCACGTACTTCACAGGGGTCTACACCTTC
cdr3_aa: CASTYFTGVYTF

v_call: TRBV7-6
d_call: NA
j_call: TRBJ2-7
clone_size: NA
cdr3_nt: TGTGCCAGCAGCTTCCCCGGGGGTTCCTACGAGCAGTACTTC
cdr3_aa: CASSFPGGSYEQYF

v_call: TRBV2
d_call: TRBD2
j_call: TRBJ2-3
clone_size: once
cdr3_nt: TGTGCCAGCACCCTAGCGGATTTCACAGATACGCAGTATTTT
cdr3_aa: CASTLADFTDTQYF

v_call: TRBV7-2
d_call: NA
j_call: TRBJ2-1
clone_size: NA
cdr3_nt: TGTGCCAGCATTGTAGGGGGCTCCTACAATGAGCAGTTCTTC
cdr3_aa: CASIVGGSYNEQFF

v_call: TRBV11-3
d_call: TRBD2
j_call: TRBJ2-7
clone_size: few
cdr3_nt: TGTGCCAGCAGCTATCGACTAGCGGGAGGGGGCGAGCAGTACTTC
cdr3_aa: CASSYRLAGGGEQYF